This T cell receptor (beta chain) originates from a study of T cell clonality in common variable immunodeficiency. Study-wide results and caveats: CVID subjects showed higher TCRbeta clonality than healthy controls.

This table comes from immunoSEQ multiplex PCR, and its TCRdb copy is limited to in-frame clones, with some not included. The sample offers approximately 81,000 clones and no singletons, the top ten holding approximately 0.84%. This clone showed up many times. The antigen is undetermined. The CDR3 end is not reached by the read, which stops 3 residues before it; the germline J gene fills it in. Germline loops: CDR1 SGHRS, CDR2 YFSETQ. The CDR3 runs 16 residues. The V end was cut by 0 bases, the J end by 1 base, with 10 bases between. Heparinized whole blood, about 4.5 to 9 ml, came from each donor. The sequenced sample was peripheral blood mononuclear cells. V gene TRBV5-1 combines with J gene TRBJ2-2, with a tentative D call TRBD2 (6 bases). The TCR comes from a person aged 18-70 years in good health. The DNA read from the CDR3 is TGCGCCAGCAGCTTGGTTTCCGGGGGGAACACCGGGGAG. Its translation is CASSLVSGGNTGE. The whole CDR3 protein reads CASSLVSGGNTGELFF.